This TCR beta chain was found in a study of T cell repertoires in cytomegalovirus infection. TCRdb ran MiXCR on the reads and lists one entry per CDR3 protein. The data contain hundreds of thousands of distinct CDR3 sequences, almost 30% of them singletons. A remark on this clonotype: Its antigen is still unknown.

Trimming stripped 0 bases from V and 2 bases from J, with 11 bases between. CDR1 is SGHNT, CDR2 YYREEE, per germline (reference sequence). The CDR3 loop spans 15 amino acids. J is TRBJ2-5 and V is TRBV5-4, with D possibly TRBD1 on 6 matching bases. The clonotype was recovered from a human donor in good health (CMV status not recorded). Some clones in this sample may be carry-over from other donors' samples. The starting material was cultured PBMCs, obtained from culture after CMV antigen stimulation. The CDR3 DNA follows: TGTGCCAGCAGCTTGGTTGAGGGGACACAAGAGACCCAGTACTTC. This gives the protein CASSLVEGTQETQYF.